The clone carrying this T cell receptor beta chain has a single count. The CDR3 runs 16 residues. CDR1 SGHRS and CDR2 YFSETQ come from the germline V gene. V lost 0 bases, J lost 5 bases, and 8 bases stayed unmatched. These data are taken from a study of OX40 agonist ivuxolimab in advanced cancers. Clones were read by immunoSEQ multiplex PCR, and TCRdb kept only the in-frame ones, dropping some. Of more than 45,000 clones listed, approximately 80% are singletons. The origin of this receptor is an adult with an advanced solid tumor such as melanoma, head and neck, liver or kidney cancer. V is TRBV5-1 and J is TRBJ2-1; 7 positions agree with TRBD2. This sample comprised CD4+ or CD8+ T cells sorted from blood, obtained in a trial of the OX40 agonist ivuxolimab. The CDR3 reads CASSLASGGGHNEQFF. The CDR3 region has the DNA TGCGCCAGCAGCTTGGCCTCCGGCGGGGGACACAATGAGCAGTTCTTC.